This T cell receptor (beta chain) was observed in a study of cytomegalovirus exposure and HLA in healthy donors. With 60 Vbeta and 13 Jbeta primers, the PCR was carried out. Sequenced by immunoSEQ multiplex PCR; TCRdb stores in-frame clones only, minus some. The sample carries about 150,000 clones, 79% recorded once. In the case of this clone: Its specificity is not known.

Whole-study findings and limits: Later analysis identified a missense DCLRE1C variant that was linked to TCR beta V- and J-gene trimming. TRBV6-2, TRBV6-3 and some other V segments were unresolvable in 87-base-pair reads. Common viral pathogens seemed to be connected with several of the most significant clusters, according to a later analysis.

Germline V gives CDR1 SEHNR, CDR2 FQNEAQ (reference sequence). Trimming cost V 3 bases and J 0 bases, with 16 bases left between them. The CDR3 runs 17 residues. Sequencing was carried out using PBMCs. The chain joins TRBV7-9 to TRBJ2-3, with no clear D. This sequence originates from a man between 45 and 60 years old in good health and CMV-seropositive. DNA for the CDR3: TGTGCCAGCAGCTTCGGAAATCGGGTTGTGAGCACAGATACGCAGTATTTT. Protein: CASSFGNRVVSTDTQYF.